This is a list of T cell receptor beta chains from one sample in a study of T cells in Graves' hyperthyroidism and ophthalmopathy. TCRdb independently ran MiXCR on the multiplex PCR reads; one entry per CDR3 protein. This sample yields 400,000 or so distinct CDR3 sequences, of which approximately 14% are seen a single time; about 20% belongs to the top ten. Sequencing was performed on blood. The source of these receptors is a woman aged 30 to 39 with Graves' ophthalmopathy. Each CDR3 is given with its conserved first and last residue. The D gene is left open where the match is weak. Expanded clones get a size class; other rows say once, few or many, or leave the size out.

j_gene,abundance,v_gene,d_gene,CDR3nt,CDR3aa
TRBJ2-5,NA,TRBV13,NA,TGTGCCAGCAGCTCCTCGGAACACCAAAAGGCCCAGTACTTC,CASSSSEHQKAQYF
TRBJ2-2,NA,TRBV10-2,TRBD2,TGCGCCAGCAGTGCCCTCCCGGCGGGGGTGGGGGCCGGGGAGCTGTTTTTT,CASSALPAGVGAGELFF
TRBJ2-7,many,TRBV7-9,TRBD2,TGTGCCAGCAGCTCCGGCGGCGGGGGGCACTACGAGCAGTACTTC,CASSSGGGGHYEQYF
TRBJ1-5,many,TRBV20-1,NA,TGCAGTGCGGACCGGGACGTTAGCAATCAGCCCCAGCATTTT,CSADRDVSNQPQHF
TRBJ1-1,many,TRBV5-1,TRBD1,TGCGCCAGCAGCTTTGGACAGGGCGGCACTGAAGCTTTCTTT,CASSFGQGGTEAFF
TRBJ1-1,many,TRBV7-2,NA,TGTGCCAGCAGCTATCGAGGGGATTGGTGGACTGAAGCTTTCTTT,CASSYRGDWWTEAFF
TRBJ1-5,NA,TRBV6-1,TRBD1,TGTGCCGGCGTAGGTGGGGGGGGACAGGGCAATCAGCCCCAGCATTTT,CAGVGGGGQGNQPQHF
TRBJ2-3,few,TRBV5-8,NA,TGTGCCAGCAGCTTATTACGCACAGATACGCAGTATTTT,CASSLLRTDTQYF
TRBJ2-7,many,TRBV7-2,NA,TGTGCCAGCAGCTTAGTTCTACCAGACTACGAGCAGTACTTC,CASSLVLPDYEQYF
TRBJ2-2,NA,TRBV15,NA,TGTGCCACCAGCAGAGGGGGGCGGGGGAACACCGGGGAGCTGTTTTTT,CATSRGGRGNTGELFF
TRBJ2-4,many,TRBV11-2,NA,TGTGCCAGCAGCCTTGGAGGGTCCAAAAACATTCAGTACTTC,CASSLGGSKNIQYF
TRBJ2-4,NA,TRBV6-1,NA,TGTGCCAGCAACTGGGACTTCGGCAAAAACATTCAGTACTTC,CASNWDFGKNIQYF
TRBJ2-1,many,TRBV3-1,NA,TGTGCCAGCAGCCAAGCGGGCAACTCCTACAATGAGCAGTTCTTC,CASSQAGNSYNEQFF
TRBJ1-5,few,TRBV19,NA,TGTGCCAGTACCAACGGACGGGACAATCAGCCCCAGCATTTT,CASTNGRDNQPQHF
TRBJ2-7,many,TRBV7-9,NA,TGTGCCAGCAGCTTAGTTGTGGGGGTGAAGGGCTACGAGCAGTACTTC,CASSLVVGVKGYEQYF
TRBJ2-2,few,TRBV19,TRBD1,TGTGCCAGTAGCCGGCAGGGGGCTAATTCGGGGACCGGGGAGCTGTTTTTT,CASSRQGANSGTGELFF
TRBJ1-1,many,TRBV18,TRBD1,TGTGCCAGCTCACCGGGGACAGGGGGCACTGAAGCTTTCTTT,CASSPGTGGTEAFF
TRBJ2-3,many,TRBV7-2,NA,TGTGCCAGCAGCCTCGGGCCGCGGGGGCCTAGCACAGATACGCAGTATTTT,CASSLGPRGPSTDTQYF
TRBJ2-3,NA,TRBV6-2/TRBV6-3,TRBD1,TGTGCCAGCAATCTACTAGGGGGCGTACAAACAGATACGCAGTATTTT,CASNLLGGVQTDTQYF
TRBJ1-1,NA,TRBV6-2/TRBV6-3,TRBD1,TGTGCCAGCAAATGGACAGGGAGTGTCACTGAAGCTTTCTTT,CASKWTGSVTEAFF
TRBJ2-7,many,TRBV12-3/TRBV12-4,NA,TGTGCCAGCAGTTTATCACAGCCCTACGAGCAGTACTTC,CASSLSQPYEQYF
TRBJ1-6,NA,TRBV25-1,NA,TGTGCCAGCAGTGAACCTACAGGGACGGGTTCACCCCTCCACTTT,CASSEPTGTGSPLHF
TRBJ2-7,few,TRBV19,TRBD1,TGTGCCAGTAGTATAGGCCAGGGGGCTTCCTACGAGCAGTACTTC,CASSIGQGASYEQYF
TRBJ1-2,NA,TRBV11-2,TRBD1,TGTGCCAGCAGGGGGACCGGGACAGTCTATGGCTACACCTTC,CASRGTGTVYGYTF
TRBJ2-3,many,TRBV20-1,NA,TGCAGTGCAGGGGTGGTCAGCACAGATACGCAGTATTTT,CSAGVVSTDTQYF
TRBJ2-3,many,TRBV6-1,TRBD1,TGTGCCAGCAGTGAAGGGGGGACAGGGGCAGATACGCAGTATTTT,CASSEGGTGADTQYF
TRBJ2-1,NA,TRBV24-1,NA,TGTGCCACCAGTGATGGACATAGCTATGAGCAGTTCTTC,CATSDGHSYEQFF
TRBJ2-7,many,TRBV2,TRBD1,TGTGCCAGCAGTCCACAGGGGGCGCCTACCTACGAGCAGTACTTC,CASSPQGAPTYEQYF
TRBJ1-3,NA,TRBV11-2,NA,TGTGCCAGCAGCCACAGTAGGGGAAACACCATATATTTT,CASSHSRGNTIYF
TRBJ2-7,many,TRBV27,TRBD2,TGTGCCAGCAGTCCCGGCCGGCGGGGGTACGAGCAGTACTTC,CASSPGRRGYEQYF
TRBJ1-1,many,TRBV12-3/TRBV12-4,NA,TGTGCCAGCACCCTTGGCAGCACGAACACTGAAGCTTTCTTT,CASTLGSTNTEAFF